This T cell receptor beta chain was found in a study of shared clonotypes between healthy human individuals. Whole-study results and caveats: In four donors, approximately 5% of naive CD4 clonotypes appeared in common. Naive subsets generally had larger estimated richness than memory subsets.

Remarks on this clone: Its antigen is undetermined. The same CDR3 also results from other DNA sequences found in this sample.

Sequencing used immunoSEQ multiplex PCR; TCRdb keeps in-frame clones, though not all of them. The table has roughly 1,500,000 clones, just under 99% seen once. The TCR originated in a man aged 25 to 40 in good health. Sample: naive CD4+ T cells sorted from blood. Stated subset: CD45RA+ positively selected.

This chain's CDR3 is CSVGETQYF. CDR3 in DNA: TGCAGCGTGGGGGAGACCCAGTACTTC. The rearrangement joins TRBV29-1 to TRBJ2-5; no clear D. From germline, CDR1 is SQVTM and CDR2 ANQGSEA. The CDR3 totals 9 residues. Trimming stripped 6 bases from V and 5 bases from J, with 4 bases between.